This T cell receptor beta chain was identified in a study of post-analysis software for immune sequencing data. Notes on the study in general: Compared with controls, patients showed significantly lower normalized Chao1 diversity. Batch-mates among the samples co-clustered strongly by F measure. When patients were compared with controls, a handful of TRBV segments were more frequent, TRBV5-6, TRBV5-1 and TRBV20-1 among them.

Tagging with unique molecular identifiers was a feature of the TCR beta cDNA libraries. MiXCR was run by TCRdb on the PCR reads, yielding one entry per CDR3 protein. The data show about 820,000 distinct CDR3 sequences, about 53% seen once. The germline CDR1 and CDR2 sequences are DFQATT and SNEGSKA (reference sequence). Trimming at V came to 6 bases and at J to 4 bases, leaving 8 bases not matched to a gene. The CDR3 runs to 14 residues. Remarks on this clonotype: The antigen remains unidentified.

This clonotype originated in a girl aged 5-17 years with multiple sclerosis. Sequencing was performed on blood. The chain recombines TRBV20-1 with TRBJ2-1; 8 bases line up with TRBD1. The CDR3 here is CSAKTGDRYNEQFF. CDR3 bases: TGCAGTGCCAAAACGGGGGACAGGTACAATGAGCAGTTCTTC.